This T cell receptor (beta chain) was obtained from a study of blood T cells in healthy people across ages. Findings and limits, study-wide: Reliance upon unsorted PBMCs precluded definitive naive versus antigen-experienced comparison. The recorded TCR beta diversity per million T cells decreased in a roughly linear manner with age. Considered underestimates were the diversity estimates obtained from one million T cells.

Germline loops: CDR1 SGDLS, CDR2 YYNGEE. The CDR3 covers 13 residues. Trimming removed 3 bases at V and 7 bases at J, with 11 bases between. Primers used in a second PCR of about 7 to 12 cycles were a sample-barcoded 5' primer and a J-beta primer mix. Using its own MiXCR run on the 5' RACE reads, TCRdb lists one record per CDR3 protein. The sample holds more than 800,000 distinct CDR3 sequences, more than 25% seen once. All donors came from Russia, were Caucasian and healthy, and spanned ages about 6 to 100. This clonotype was recorded a few times. What it recognizes is unknown. The TCR sequence derives from a woman older than 75 in good health. The sequencing input was blood. The chain links TRBV9 to TRBJ2-1; D possibly uses TRBD1 or TRBD2 (5 bases each). CDR3 loop: CASSASGRNEQFF. CDR3 nucleotides: TGTGCCAGCAGCGCCTCAGGGAGAAATGAGCAGTTCTTC.